This TCR beta chain originates from a study of blood T cell repertoires in COVID-19 (dated by TCRdb to 2020 to 2021). The study in broad terms: The collaborator samples originated in the United States, Italy and Spain and spanned the acute and convalescent phases of COVID-19. The material from the prospective study consisted of cDNA or gDNA derived from T cells, B-cell-depleted T cells, or PBMCs. Deeply sampled blood TCRbeta repertoires from subjects exposed to, actively infected with, or recovered from COVID-19 were included in the dataset. A freely available public database, intended as a resource for researchers studying the immune response to SARS-CoV-2, is where the repertoires were released. Samples were obtained from the ongoing ImmuneRACE study (first 160 participants) and from about 1,300 subjects provided by 6 global collaborators. Sample metadata almost always included a de-identified subject ID, COVID-19 status, age in years and sex. Where HLA class I and class II types were available, the types were taken from metadata supplied by the sample provider, not from assay-based typing. Study-wide findings and limitations: Clinical and demographic metadata were provided uncurated, with the amount varying by source and participant.

A remark on this clone: This clone's antigen is unknown. No much larger clone is present one base from it, and per-base qualities are unavailable.

V gives up 1 base and J gives up 3 bases, and the segment between their germline ends measures 13 bases. The cysteine opens and the phenylalanine closes a CDR3 of 14 amino acids. Only the CDR3 DNA stays, 42 bases, in frame from base 1. The germline V gene (reference sequence) provides CDR1 GTSNPN and CDR2 SVGIG. The immunoSEQ Assay, a bias-controlled multiplex PCR, was used to amplify TCRbeta CDR3 regions from genomic DNA. The study's processing was this. Nucleated cell counts per sample were estimated from amplification of reference gene primers within the assay. Sequence reads were collapsed and filtered to measure the absolute abundance of every unique TCRbeta CDR3 rearrangement. For each sample, productive Simpson clonality was calculated as the square root of Simpson's diversity index across productive rearrangements. In its TCRdb copy, this immuneACCESS table keeps in-frame sequences only and misses some clones. Where compared with another copy, unresolved V genes explain less than half of these, and the others have no known cause. V and J calls plus clone size are reproduced from that table; the DNA served to infer D and trimming. The sample table holds 50,000 to 60,000 clones, of which roughly 90% were seen once. The ten biggest clones cover around 3.4% of the sample.

At one collaborating source in Seattle, patients were enrolled during active infection and were followed longitudinally through the course of disease. Collaborating institutions collected whole blood in K2EDTA tubes following their own protocols. Collaborator samples were shipped for TCRbeta analysis as frozen whole blood, isolated PBMCs, or DNA extracted from either sample type. The rearranged chain carries TRBV30 and TRBJ2-7; the D segment could be TRBD1, given 6 matching bases. Sample: peripheral blood. The origin of this receptor is a man aged 35-49 years with COVID-19, enrolled during active disease. The DNA sequence is TGTGCCTGGAGTGGGACAGCGAATTACTACGAGCAGTACTTC. This is translated as CAWSGTANYYEQYF. Where the CDR3 stops, the reference TRBV30 and TRBJ2-7 genes take over; the full variable domain is SQTIHQWPATLVQPVGSPLSLECTVEGTSNPNLYWYRQAAGRGLQLLFYSVGIGQISSEVPQNLSASRPQDRQFILSSKKLLLSDSGFYLCAWSGTANYYEQYFGPGTRLTVT.